What follows are 21 T cell receptor beta chains derived from one specimen sequenced in a study of shared clonotypes between healthy human individuals. Sequenced by immunoSEQ multiplex PCR; TCRdb stores in-frame clones only, minus some. The table lists millions of clones, 90% to 95% of them singletons. Sequenced sample: naive CD4+ T cells sorted from blood. Sample subset: CD45RA+ positively selected. These receptor sequences come from a man between 18 and 29 years old in good health.

This sequence joins TRBV30 and TRBJ2-7, with a possible D match to TRBD1 (5 bases). This CDR3 contains 14 residues. The ends were cut back, 3 bases at V and 10 bases at J, with 22 bases in the middle. Germline lookup yields CDR1 GTSNPN and CDR2 SVGIG (reference sequence). This chain's CDR3 is CAWSWREPKRGQYF. The CDR3 nucleotides read TGTGCCTGGAGCTGGCGAGAACCAAAAAGGGGTCAGTACTTC.

Here the CDR3 DNA reads TGTGCCAGCAGAGTAACTAGCGGGAGGTTCCACAATGAGCAGTTCTTC. Amino acid sequence: CASRVTSGRFHNEQFF. The V gene is TRBV28, the J gene TRBJ2-1; 12 nucleotides line up with TRBD2. V shed 6 bases, J shed 5 bases, and the junction held 8 bases outside the gene matches. Germline V gene sequence: CDR1 MDHEN, CDR2 SYDVKM. The CDR3 covers 16 residues.

As for this clone: This sample also contains other DNA sequences that code for the same CDR3. Here the CDR3 DNA reads TGTGCCAGCAGGACGGGGGGGAGCTCCTACGAGCAGTACTTC. This translates into CASRTGGSSYEQYF. The rearrangement uses TRBV6-1 and TRBJ2-7; 8 bases are a match to TRBD2. The J segment lost 0 bases and the V segment lost 6 bases, leaving 4 bases of the junction unmatched. Germline lookup yields CDR1 MNHNS and CDR2 SASEGT. There are 14 residues in the CDR3.

The rearrangement joins TRBV30 to TRBJ2-5; no reliable D call. V lost 0 bases, J lost 7 bases, and 12 bases lay in between. The CDR3 consists of 13 residues. Germline V gives CDR1 GTSNPN, CDR2 SVGIG (reference sequence). The CDR3, as DNA: TGTGCCTGGAGTGTACGGGCGTCAGGGACCCAGTACTTC. Its protein is CAWSVRASGTQYF. Supplemented by reference TRBV30 and TRBJ2-5, the full variable domain reads SQTIHQWPATLVQPVGSPLSLECTVEGTSNPNLYWYRQAAGRGLQLLFYSVGIGQISSEVPQNLSASRPQDRQFILSSKKLLLSDSGFYLCAWSVRASGTQYFGPGTRLLVL.

The chain is built from TRBV7-6 and TRBJ2-1; TRBD1 agrees at 9 bases. In germline, CDR1 is SGHVS, CDR2 FNYEAQ. This CDR3 has 15 amino acids. With 1 base clipped from V and 6 bases from J, the junction kept 4 bases outside the gene matches. CDR3 bases: TGTGCCAGCAGCTTAGAGGGGGGACAGGGCAATGAGCAGTTCTTC. Its translation: CASSLEGGQGNEQFF.

This chain links TRBV4-1 with TRBJ1-4; the D is unclear. V was clipped by 0 bases and J by 8 bases, with 10 bases between them. This CDR3 is built from 14 residues. Per germline, CDR1 MGHRA and CDR2 YSYEKL. The DNA for the CDR3 is TGCGCCAGCAGCCAAGAAGGGCGGCTCGAAAAACTGTTTTTT. Its protein product is CASSQEGRLEKLFF.

The table lists this clone with many counts. V is TRBV2 and J is TRBJ2-3; D is possibly TRBD1 or TRBD2 (5 bases each). This CDR3 region has 12 residues. With 4 bases removed from V and 5 bases from J, the gap between germline ends came to 7 bases. Germline CDR1 is SNHLY and CDR2 is FYNNEI. The CDR3 protein is CASSVGVDTQYF. In DNA, the CDR3 is TGTGCCAGCAGTGTGGGGGTAGATACGCAGTATTTT. Supplemented by reference TRBV2 and TRBJ2-3, the full variable domain reads EPEVTQTPSHQVTQMGQEVILRCVPISNHLYFYWYRQILGQKVEFLVSFYNNEISEKSEIFDDQFSVERPDGSNFTLKIRSTKLEDSAMYFCASSVGVDTQYFGPGTRLTVL.

The CDR3 DNA follows: TGTGCCAGCAGTTTAACGAAGGGAGGTGGATTGAACACTGAAGCTTTCTTT. Translation gives CASSLTKGGGLNTEAFF. V is TRBV27 and J is TRBJ1-1, with no clear D. The V gene's germline CDR1 is MNHEY and CDR2 SMNVEV (reference sequence). V lost 2 bases and J lost 0, with 16 bases in between. The CDR3 consists of 17 residues.

The genes are TRBV2 and TRBJ2-5, with D perhaps matching TRBD1 or TRBD2 (5 bases each). Trimming took 6 bases from V and 0 from J, leaving 11 bases between them. CDR3 length: 14 amino acids. Germline assignment: CDR1 SNHLY and CDR2 FYNNEI. The CDR3 DNA is TGTGCCAGCAGGATGGGACCCAACCAAGAGACCCAGTACTTC. Its protein product is CASRMGPNQETQYF.

The V gene is TRBV4-1, the J gene TRBJ2-6, with 12 bases lining up with TRBD1. Germline CDR1 MGHRA, CDR2 YSYEKL. The CDR3 covers 18 residues. V shed 6 bases and J 4 bases; nucleotides not matched to a gene: 10. The CDR3 nucleotides read TGCGCCAGCAGGTCACCGGGACAGGGGGCGCGAGGGGCCAACGTCCTGACTTTC. Its protein product is CASRSPGQGARGANVLTF.

This clone has a count of ten or more. V gene TRBV6-6 combines with J gene TRBJ2-3; D not certain. The CDR3 has 14 amino acids. The V end was cut by 1 base, the J end by 4 bases, with 9 bases between. The V gene's germline CDR1 is MNHNY and CDR2 SVGAGI (reference sequence). CDR3 in amino acids: CASSYFSRADTQYF. The CDR3 DNA reads as TGTGCCAGCAGTTACTTTTCTCGAGCAGATACGCAGTATTTT.

This clone was picked up one time. This chain joins TRBV2 and TRBJ1-2, with D possibly TRBD1 on 5 matching bases. Trimming shortened V by 6 bases and J by 7 bases, and 9 bases separated the two germline ends. From germline, CDR1 is SNHLY and CDR2 FYNNEI. The CDR3 has 11 residues. In nucleotides, the CDR3 is TGTGCCAGCAGAGACAGTTTTGGCTACACCTTC. As protein: CASRDSFGYTF.

This rearrangement joins TRBV18 to TRBJ1-2, with D unresolved. The ends were cut back, 2 bases at V and 8 bases at J, with 15 bases in the middle. In germline, CDR1 is KGHSH, CDR2 LQKENI. The CDR3 runs to 14 residues. As DNA, the CDR3 is TGTGCCAGCTCACCAGGTCAGTCATCTCGGGGCTACACCTTC. Translating it yields CASSPGQSSRGYTF.

This clone has a single count. The V call is TRBV6-5, the J call TRBJ1-5; TRBD1 is a possible D gene (5 bases). Germline CDR1 MNHEY, CDR2 SVGAGI. This CDR3 contains 13 residues. V was clipped by 2 bases and J by 6 bases, with 8 bases between them. In DNA form, the CDR3 reads TGTGCCAGCAGTTACGGGGGGGGTCAGCCCCAGCATTTT. Its translation: CASSYGGGQPQHF.

The chain combines TRBV27 with TRBJ1-2; 8 positions match TRBD1. CDR1 is MNHEY and CDR2 is SMNVEV in the germline V gene (reference sequence). The CDR3 is made up of 13 amino acids. The V gene end was trimmed by 6 bases and the J gene end by 4 bases; junction bases not matched to a gene: 4. The CDR3 DNA follows: TGTGCCAGCAGCCAGGACAGGGTCTATGGCTACACCTTC. Residues: CASSQDRVYGYTF.

The CDR3 nucleotides read TGCGCCAGCAGCTTGAGGTTCGGGGACGGGCAGTATTTT. Translated: CASSLRFGDGQYF. This chain uses TRBV5-1 with TRBJ2-3; D assignment may be TRBD1 or TRBD2 (5 bases each). V lost 1 base and J lost 11, with 14 bases in between. The CDR3 consists of 13 residues. CDR1 is SGHRS, CDR2 YFSETQ, per germline.

The V call is TRBV7-2, the J call TRBJ1-6; D not certain. The CDR3 has 18 residues. Per the germline V gene, CDR1 is SGHTA and CDR2 is FQGNSA. V lost 1 base, J lost 2 bases, and 15 bases lay in between. The CDR3, as DNA: TGTGCCAGCAGCTTAGAGCCGAAGTTCATGACCTATAATTCACCCCTCCACTTT. Its protein is CASSLEPKFMTYNSPLHF.

This chain connects TRBV6-6 to TRBJ2-2; D may be TRBD1 (6 bases). Germline V CDR1 and CDR2: MNHNY, SVGAGI (reference sequence). This CDR3 contains 15 residues. The germline V and J ends were trimmed by 2 bases and 4 bases, with 11 bases remaining between them. CDR3 coding DNA: TGTGCCAGCAGTTACGACTTCAGGGGCACCGGGGAGCTGTTTTTT. Translated, it gives CASSYDFRGTGELFF.

This clone was counted once. This chain uses TRBV6-5 with TRBJ1-2; 7 bases are shared with TRBD1. J lost 7 bases, V lost 0 bases, and 8 bases had no gene match. Germline loops: CDR1 MNHEY, CDR2 SVGAGI. The CDR3 is made up of 15 amino acids. CDR3 DNA sequence: TGTGCCAGCAGTTACTCGAGAGACAGGGTATTTGGCTACACCTTC. Its translation is CASSYSRDRVFGYTF.

The chain joins TRBV19 to TRBJ2-3; 9 nucleotides agree with TRBD2. Losses at the gene ends were 3 bases for V and 0 bases for J; bases not matched to a gene: 4. The CDR3 is 16 amino acids. Germline CDR1 reads LNHDA; CDR2 reads SQIVND (reference sequence). The CDR3 is CASSIRSGGSTDTQYF. CDR3 DNA sequence: TGTGCCAGTAGTATCCGTAGCGGGGGTAGCACAGATACGCAGTATTTT.

The chain is built from TRBV5-6 and TRBJ2-1; 7 bases are shared with TRBD1. The V and J ends lost 4 bases and 5 bases, in that order; junction bases with no gene match: 6. This CDR3 has 14 amino acids. From germline, CDR1 is SGHDT and CDR2 YYEEEE. The CDR3 loop is CASSNLDRHNEQFF. The CDR3 region has the DNA TGTGCCAGCAGCAACCTGGACAGGCACAATGAGCAGTTCTTC.